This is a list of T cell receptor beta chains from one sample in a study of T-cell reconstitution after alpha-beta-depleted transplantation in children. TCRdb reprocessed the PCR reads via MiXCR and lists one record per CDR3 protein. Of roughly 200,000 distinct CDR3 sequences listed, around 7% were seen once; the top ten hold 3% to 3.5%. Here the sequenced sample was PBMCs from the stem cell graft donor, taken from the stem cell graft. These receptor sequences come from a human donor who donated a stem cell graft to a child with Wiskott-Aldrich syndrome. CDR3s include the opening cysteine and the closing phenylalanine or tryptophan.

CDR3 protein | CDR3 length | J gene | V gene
CASRSGQGGSGANVLTF | 17 | TRBJ2-6 | TRBV6-1
CASSQGPGLEAFF | 13 | TRBJ1-1 | TRBV4-3
CASRNTGLPGELFF | 14 | TRBJ2-2 | TRBV2
CSARQLEREQFF | 12 | TRBJ2-1 | TRBV20-1
CSALLAGGGTDTQYF | 15 | TRBJ2-3 | TRBV20-1
CASSQAEQGMETQYF | 15 | TRBJ2-3 | TRBV4-3
CSAQAGTNSYEQYF | 14 | TRBJ2-7 | TRBV20-1
CASSEFIEQYF | 11 | TRBJ2-7 | TRBV25-1
CASSVGQPNTEAFF | 14 | TRBJ1-1 | TRBV13
CASRERSRGLTDTQYF | 16 | TRBJ2-3 | TRBV2
CASSLSVAGGPREQYF | 16 | TRBJ2-7 | TRBV5-1
CASSFSPIRGNNYGYTF | 17 | TRBJ1-2 | TRBV5-1
CASSRGHSYEQYF | 13 | TRBJ2-7 | TRBV7-7
CASQGRGNYEQYF | 13 | TRBJ2-7 | TRBV2
CASSLAGGPTGTDTQYF | 17 | TRBJ2-3 | TRBV7-9
CASSVGRAAYSNQPQHF | 17 | TRBJ1-5 | TRBV12-3/TRBV12-4
CASSLMRDSYEQYF | 14 | TRBJ2-7 | TRBV5-1
CASAQGLSYQETQYF | 15 | TRBJ2-5 | TRBV7-9
CASSIGTAYGYTF | 13 | TRBJ1-2 | TRBV5-1
CSADSVTSGRYEQFF | 15 | TRBJ2-1 | TRBV20-1
CASSRRTGTYEQYF | 14 | TRBJ2-7 | TRBV27
CASSTRTGSQPQHF | 14 | TRBJ1-5 | TRBV12-3/TRBV12-4
CASSLAETSTDTQYF | 15 | TRBJ2-3 | TRBV5-1
CSADPGQGQTSHLTF | 15 | TRBJ1-4 | TRBV20-1
CASSRTGSQRTEAFF | 15 | TRBJ1-1 | TRBV4-1
CASSGRQGWNQPQHF | 15 | TRBJ1-5 | TRBV6-1
CATREETNTGELFF | 14 | TRBJ2-2 | TRBV24-1
CSARRQTNTEAFF | 13 | TRBJ1-1 | TRBV20-1
CATSESPPGRAEGTQYF | 17 | TRBJ2-5 | TRBV24-1
CASSRYGVQETQYF | 14 | TRBJ2-5 | TRBV2
CSTKQTGGYEQYF | 13 | TRBJ2-7 | TRBV29-1
CASSLTSWGSNTGELFF | 17 | TRBJ2-2 | TRBV7-9
CATSDSGQKNDQPYNEQFF | 19 | TRBJ2-1 | TRBV24-1
CASSIDRGRNTEAFF | 15 | TRBJ1-1 | TRBV19
CSAKGGPGELFF | 12 | TRBJ2-2 | TRBV20-1
CASSPGLGRENEQFF | 15 | TRBJ2-1 | TRBV3-1
CASSPEDGWGTEAFF | 15 | TRBJ1-1 | TRBV18
CSVERQSGNTIYF | 13 | TRBJ1-3 | TRBV29-1
CSARGGGLGNSPLHF | 15 | TRBJ1-6 | TRBV20-1
CSVEKGEETQYF | 12 | TRBJ2-5 | TRBV29-1
CASSLEAGAFNEQFF | 15 | TRBJ2-1 | TRBV5-1